The sequence of this T cell receptor (beta chain) was determined in a study of OX40 agonist ivuxolimab in advanced cancers. Regarding the study as a whole: At 0.1 to 3.0 mg/kg, CD4+ and CD8+ blood T cells expanded clonally by week 6. Some nonresponders also had low normalized T-cell clonal expansion.

Comments on this clone: What it recognizes is unknown.

The CDR3 has 14 amino acids. From germline, CDR1 is LNHNV and CDR2 YYDKDF (reference sequence). The V and J ends lost 3 bases and 6 bases respectively, with 15 bases between them. With autoimmune disease history or systemic immunosuppression, patients were excluded. Patients had blood sampled at baseline and again on cycle 4 day 1 and cycle 7 day 1. Profiled with immunoSEQ multiplex PCR; TCRdb holds only in-frame clones, not every one. The sample records around 22,000 clones, less than 90% being singletons. The receptor was derived from an adult with an advanced solid tumor such as melanoma, head and neck, liver or kidney cancer. Sequenced material: CD4+ or CD8+ T cells sorted from blood, taken in a trial of the OX40 agonist ivuxolimab. The rearrangement uses TRBV15 and TRBJ2-7; D may be TRBD1 or TRBD2 (5 bases each). CDR3 in DNA: TGTGCCACCAGCAGTCGGGGCCGGCGGCTCGAGCAGTACTTC. This codes for CATSSRGRRLEQYF. The complete variable domain, with remaining parts taken from reference TRBV15 and TRBJ2-7, reads DAMVIQNPRYQVTQFGKPVTLSCSQTLNHNVMYWYQQKSSQAPKLLFHYYDKDFNNEADTPDNFQSRRPNTSFCFLDIRSPGLGDTAMYLCATSSRGRRLEQYFGPGTRLTVT.